This T cell receptor (beta chain) was documented in a study of blood T cell repertoires in COVID-19. The overall study: The study drew acute and convalescent COVID-19 samples from the United States, Italy and Spain. T cells, B-cell-depleted T cells, or PBMCs provided the cDNA or gDNA that served as material.

This clone appeared once. The data were produced by immunoSEQ multiplex PCR, yet TCRdb's version contains in-frame clones alone and is incomplete. Counted here are 14,000 or so clones, around 87% occurring once; the ten biggest clones make up under 3%. This CDR3 is built from 13 residues. V shed 3 bases, J shed 12 bases, and the junction held 9 bases outside the gene matches. CDR1 and CDR2 (germline): GTSNPN, SVGIG (reference sequence). This rearrangement joins TRBV30 to TRBJ2-1, with 9 bases that match TRBD1. Sequencing was performed on peripheral blood. The source of this sequence is a human donor in a cohort sampled during active COVID-19. CDR3 loop: CAWSLSLDRGQFF. The DNA for the CDR3 is TGTGCCTGGAGCCTCTCTCTGGACAGGGGGCAGTTCTTC.